These T cell receptor beta chains were read from a single sample in a study of vaccination effects on CD4 cells after COVID-19. For these TCRs, the target antigens are not known. Produced via immunoSEQ multiplex PCR; TCRdb's table is partial and in-frame only. This sample carries about 66,000 clones, 76% of them seen once, and the ten largest clones take 0.85% to 1%. This specimen was CD4+ T cells from PBMCs cultured with HCoV-OC43 spike peptides, taken after COVID-19 vaccination. Source of these receptors: a human donor who received a COVID-19 vaccine. Each CDR3 is given with its conserved first and last residue. A D gene is named only where the DNA matches it firmly. Clone size is stated in some rows and not others, as once, few, many or a class when expanded.

TRBJ2-2	.	few	TRBV7-3	14	CASSSPGVSGELFF	TGTGCCAGCAGCTCTCCAGGGGTGAGCGGGGAGCTGTTTTTT
TRBJ1-1	.	few	TRBV6-5	14	CASSYGTGNTEAFF	TGTGCCAGCAGTTATGGGACGGGGAACACTGAAGCTTTCTTT
TRBJ1-1	.	few	TRBV12-3/TRBV12-4	13	CASTTGGRAEAFF	TGTGCCAGCACCACGGGGGGTCGCGCTGAAGCTTTCTTT
TRBJ1-1	.	.	TRBV7-9	13	CASTPSRNTEAFF	TGTGCCAGCACTCCATCCAGGAACACTGAAGCTTTCTTT
TRBJ2-5	TRBD1	.	TRBV3-1/TRBV3-2	15	CASSQHRDRGETQYF	TGTGCCAGCAGCCAACACCGGGACAGGGGAGAGACCCAGTACTTC
TRBJ2-3	.	.	TRBV24-1	14	CATMGATSTDTQYF	TGTGCCACCATGGGGGCCACTAGCACAGATACGCAGTATTTT
TRBJ1-5	.	.	TRBV6-5	15	CASRMTLYSNQPQHF	TGTGCCAGCAGAATGACACTGTATAGCAATCAGCCCCAGCATTTT
TRBJ2-1	.	.	TRBV15	14	CATSRGQNYNEQFF	TGTGCCACCAGCAGAGGTCAGAACTACAATGAGCAGTTCTTC
TRBJ1-2	TRBD1	.	TRBV28	12	CASGQGWKGYTF	TGTGCCAGCGGACAGGGATGGAAGGGCTACACCTTC
TRBJ2-2	.	.	TRBV24-1	15	CATTDSGGFTGELFF	TGTGCCACCACCGACTCCGGGGGCTTCACCGGGGAGCTGTTTTTT
TRBJ1-2	.	.	TRBV7-2	16	CASSLSGPAFNYGYTF	TGTGCCAGCAGCTTATCAGGCCCGGCGTTTAACTATGGCTACACCTTC
TRBJ1-1	.	.	TRBV25-1	11	CASSGPKTAFF	TGTGCCAGCAGTGGCCCCAAAACGGCTTTCTTT
TRBJ1-6	TRBD1	.	TRBV4-3	15	CASSQEGGDSSPLHF	TGCGCCAGCAGCCAAGAAGGGGGGGACAGCTCACCCCTCCACTTT
TRBJ1-5	.	few	TRBV20-1	15	CSASLAGTSNQPQHF	TGCAGTGCTAGTTTGGCGGGGACGAGCAATCAGCCCCAGCATTTT
TRBJ2-4	.	.	TRBV6-6	12	CASSEQGGLQYF	TGTGCCAGCAGCGAACAGGGAGGGCTTCAGTACTTC
TRBJ2-5	.	.	TRBV6-6	14	CASRQDPRGETQYF	TGTGCCAGCAGACAGGACCCGCGAGGAGAGACCCAGTACTTC
TRBJ2-2	TRBD1	.	TRBV18	15	CASSPRTGAGGELFF	TGTGCCAGCTCACCACGGACAGGGGCCGGCGGGGAGCTGTTTTTT
TRBJ2-3	TRBD2	once	TRBV4-3	17	CASSQDSGGGAADTQYF	TGCGCCAGCAGCCAAGATTCGGGCGGGGGGGCGGCAGATACGCAGTATTTT
TRBJ2-5	TRBD1	.	TRBV3-1/TRBV3-2	16	CASSQDRGTGSKTQYF	TGTGCCAGCAGCCAAGATCGGGGGACAGGGAGTAAGACCCAGTACTTC
TRBJ1-2	TRBD1	few	TRBV6-5	15	CASNPGQGISRGYTF	TGTGCCAGCAATCCCGGACAGGGGATCAGTAGGGGCTACACCTTC
TRBJ1-3	TRBD1	.	TRBV24-1	15	CATSDQQGAGNTIYF	TGTGCCACCAGTGATCAACAGGGGGCTGGAAACACCATATATTTT
TRBJ2-2	TRBD2	.	TRBV4-2	18	CASSPRVAGDGNTGELFF	TGTGCCAGCAGCCCCAGGGTAGCGGGGGACGGGAACACCGGGGAGCTGTTTTTT
TRBJ1-3	.	few	TRBV4-1	13	CASSLSLGHTIYF	TGCGCCAGCAGCCTCAGCCTTGGTCACACCATATATTTT
TRBJ2-5	.	.	TRBV20-1	13	CSASTGFQETQYF	TGCAGTGCTAGTACAGGTTTCCAAGAGACCCAGTACTTC
TRBJ1-2	.	.	TRBV2	12	CASSVTAYGYTF	TGTGCCAGCAGTGTAACAGCTTATGGCTACACCTTC
TRBJ2-5	.	.	TRBV7-9	17	CASSLPSPHRPQETQYF	TGTGCCAGCAGCTTACCGTCCCCACATCGCCCTCAAGAGACCCAGTACTTC
TRBJ1-4	.	once	TRBV6-6	13	CASRQDLNEKLFF	TGTGCCAGCCGACAGGATCTAAATGAAAAACTGTTTTTT
TRBJ1-6	.	.	TRBV25-1	16	CASSAGTYDYNSPLHF	TGTGCCAGCAGTGCAGGGACGTACGACTATAATTCACCCCTCCACTTT
TRBJ1-5	TRBD1	.	TRBV30	15	CAWSVEAGGSQPQHF	TGTGCCTGGAGTGTAGAGGCAGGGGGCAGTCAGCCCCAGCATTTT
TRBJ1-4	.	once	TRBV6-5	15	CASSYSMRANEKLFF	TGTGCCAGCAGTTACTCGATGCGGGCTAATGAAAAACTGTTTTTT
TRBJ1-6	TRBD1	.	TRBV5-1	14	CASSRDSFNSPLHF	TGCGCCAGCAGCCGGGACAGTTTTAATTCACCCCTCCACTTT
TRBJ2-1	TRBD1	.	TRBV5-4	16	CASSARQGSNYNEQFF	TGTGCCAGCAGCGCAAGACAGGGGTCAAACTACAATGAGCAGTTCTTC
TRBJ2-3	TRBD2	once	TRBV4-1	16	CASSQTTSGGSYTQYF	TGCGCCAGCAGCCAAACGACTAGCGGGGGGAGCTATACGCAGTATTTT
TRBJ2-2	.	.	TRBV5-1	15	CASSLAARNTGELFF	TGCGCCAGCAGCTTGGCCGCCAGGAACACCGGGGAGCTGTTTTTT
TRBJ2-2	.	.	TRBV18	15	CASSPPGVSTGELFF	TGTGCCAGCTCACCACCGGGAGTTTCTACCGGGGAGCTGTTTTTT
TRBJ2-2	TRBD1	.	TRBV6-6	15	CASLHRGTNTGELFF	TGTGCCAGCCTACACAGGGGTACGAACACCGGGGAGCTGTTTTTT
TRBJ2-3	TRBD2	.	TRBV7-2	14	CASSLSGGADTQYF	TGTGCCAGCAGCTTAAGCGGGGGCGCAGATACGCAGTATTTT
TRBJ1-5	.	.	TRBV5-1	15	CASSQGEVSNQPQHF	TGCGCCAGCAGCCAGGGAGAGGTCAGCAATCAGCCCCAGCATTTT
TRBJ1-1	.	.	TRBV27	15	CASSFYRVGGTEAFF	TGTGCCAGCAGTTTCTACAGGGTGGGGGGCACTGAAGCTTTCTTT
TRBJ2-5	TRBD1	.	TRBV7-3	13	CASSPTGSETQYF	TGTGCCAGCAGCCCGACAGGGTCAGAGACCCAGTACTTC
TRBJ1-3	.	.	TRBV7-2	15	CASATPRDGRNTIYF	TGTGCCAGCGCCACTCCCCGGGACGGGAGGAACACCATATATTTT
TRBJ2-3	TRBD1	.	TRBV9	15	CASSARQGAPDTQYF	TGTGCCAGCAGCGCCCGACAGGGGGCCCCAGATACGCAGTATTTT
TRBJ2-3	TRBD2	.	TRBV14	17	CASSQDWTGGPTDTQYF	TGTGCCAGCAGCCAAGATTGGACGGGGGGGCCAACAGATACGCAGTATTTT